This T cell receptor (beta chain) is drawn from a study of blood T cell repertoires in COVID-19. The CDR3 extends over 14 amino acids. Germline loops: CDR1 SGHVS, CDR2 FNYEAQ. Some clones are missing from TCRdb's copy, which holds only in-frame ones; the method was immunoSEQ multiplex PCR. The data hold some 390,000 clones, with roughly 86% observed a single time. With regard to this clone: The junction shows a germline mismatch at one end, possibly a read error.

Sequenced material: PBMCs or T cells enriched from blood (not recorded which). The TCR was taken from a woman aged 25 to 39 who had recovered from COVID-19. This sequence joins TRBV7-6 and TRBJ1-2, with D hard to call. CDR3 nucleotide sequence: TGTGCCAGCAGCTTAGGAAAATACCGGGTCCATCTAATCTTC. This gives the protein CASSLGKYRVHLIF.